The next 19 T cell receptor beta chains were all read from a single sample in a study of HIV-infected children after antiretroviral therapy interruption. RNA-based 3' RACE libraries used unique molecular identifiers. TCRdb re-called the 3' RACE reads through MiXCR, storing one row per CDR3 protein. The sample consists of more than 75,000 distinct CDR3 sequences, about 7% of them appearing once. Treatment of the sample: PENTA 11 planned treatment interruption arm or continuous ART arm. The sample was CD45RA+ CD4+ T cells from PBMCs, pooled from several time points, taken from a donor given antiretroviral therapy, either interrupted or continuous. The subset was: naive CD4+ CD45RA+ CD45RO- T cells. The receptors stem from a pool of human donors with HIV.

This clonotype was observed many times. The V gene is TRBV6-1, the J gene TRBJ1-6; 8 bases agree with TRBD1. Losses at the gene ends were 6 bases for V and 7 bases for J; bases not matched to a gene: 17. The CDR3 length is 18 residues. Germline CDR1 MNHNS, CDR2 SASEGT. Here the CDR3 reads CASSEVPMPGQVNSPLHF. CDR3 coding DNA: TGTGCCAGCAGCGAGGTACCTATGCCGGGACAGGTCAATTCACCCCTCCACTTT.

This clonotype was counted at least ten times. The chain carries TRBV20-1 and TRBJ2-1, with TRBD1 matching over 7 bases. Germline lookup yields CDR1 DFQATT and CDR2 SNEGSKA (reference sequence). This CDR3 is 14 amino acids long. CDR3: CSGTEVQGWNEQFF. The CDR3 nucleotides read TGCAGCGGTACGGAGGTACAGGGGTGGAATGAGCAGTTCTTC.

As DNA, the CDR3 is TGCGCCAGCTCGACGCGAGCGACGGGGACGCAGTATTTT. Its protein product is CASSTRATGTQYF. The rearrangement uses TRBV5-1 and TRBJ2-3; D perhaps matches TRBD2 (5 bases). The CDR3 is 13 residues long. Germline loops: CDR1 SGHRS, CDR2 YFSETQ. Deletions cut 7 bases from V and 9 bases from J, with 18 bases between.

The chain couples TRBV19 to TRBJ2-7; the D gene is possibly TRBD1 (6 bases). The V and J ends lost 9 bases and 6 bases respectively, with 21 bases between them. The CDR3 sequence is 14 residues long. Germline lookup yields CDR1 LNHDA and CDR2 SQIVND (reference sequence). In nucleotides, the CDR3 is TGTGCCAGCACGCCGGGACAAACCTTCGGCGAGCAGTACTTC. It specifies CASTPGQTFGEQYF.

This clonotype was recorded many times. The rearrangement links TRBV25-1 to TRBJ2-1, with D maybe TRBD1 (5 bases). With 4 bases removed from V and 9 bases from J, the gap between germline ends came to 19 bases. The germline gives CDR1 MGHDK, CDR2 SYGVNS. This CDR3 is 15 amino acids long. Here the CDR3 reads CASSVAPPTGGEQFF. In nucleotides, the CDR3 is TGTGCCAGCAGTGTTGCCCCCCCTACAGGTGGTGAGCAGTTCTTC.

This clonotype has ten or more counts. The chain employs TRBV7-6 and TRBJ2-4; D is tentatively TRBD1 or TRBD2 (5 bases each). V was pared by 5 bases and J by 5 bases, with 13 bases between. The CDR3 has 14 amino acids. The germline gives CDR1 SGHVS, CDR2 FNYEAQ. The DNA of the CDR3 is TGTGCCAGCAGCCCCCTAGGGACCGAAAACATTCAGTACTTC. Encoded protein: CASSPLGTENIQYF. The entire variable domain, with the rest obtained from reference TRBV7-6 and TRBJ2-4, is as follows: GAGVSQSPRYKVTKRGQDVALRCDPISGHVSLYWYRQALGQGPEFLTYFNYEAQQDKSGLPNDRFSAERPEGSISTLTIQRTEQRDSAMYRCASSPLGTENIQYFGAGTRLSVL.

This clonotype is medium-sized. The chain uses TRBV7-3 and TRBJ2-3; 8 bases are a match to TRBD1. V shed 0 bases, J shed 2 bases, and the junction held 10 bases outside the gene matches. The CDR3 loop spans 18 amino acids. Germline loops: CDR1 SGHTA, CDR2 FQGTGA. CDR3 in DNA: TGTGCCAGCAGCTTAACTGCGGGACAGGCCCCCTCCACAGATACGCAGTATTTT. It is translated as CASSLTAGQAPSTDTQYF.

This clonotype has only a few counts. The chain links TRBV5-1 to TRBJ2-7; D uncertain. CDR1 and CDR2 from the germline V gene are SGHRS and YFSETQ. This CDR3 region has 13 residues. Trimming pared 0 bases from V and 6 bases from J, leaving 10 bases between. Here the CDR3 reads CASSLDPAGEQYF. The CDR3 nucleotides are TGCGCCAGCAGCTTGGATCCAGCTGGCGAGCAGTACTTC.

This clonotype was seen at least ten times. This sequence joins TRBV19 and TRBJ2-7; the match to TRBD2 covers 12 bases. CDR1 LNHDA and CDR2 SQIVND come from the germline V gene (reference sequence). The length of the CDR3 is 15 residues. The junction had 5 bases not matched to a gene; V was cut back by 4 bases and J by 4 bases. DNA for the CDR3: TGTGCCAGTAGTACAAGACTAGCGGGGGCGTACGAGCAGTACTTC. Its protein is CASSTRLAGAYEQYF.

CDR3 in DNA: TGTGCCTCCACAGGAAGCGGGGGGGGCTACAATGAGCAGTTCTTC. This codes for CASTGSGGGYNEQFF. This chain joins TRBV19 and TRBJ2-1, with 10 positions matching TRBD2. CDR3 length equals 15 residues. Germline-derived CDR1 and CDR2 are LNHDA and SQIVND (reference sequence). Unmatched junction bases numbered 10, after V lost 11 bases and J lost 3 bases.

This clonotype was detected ten times or more. As DNA, the CDR3 is TGTGCCAGCAGCTTGGGGCTAGCGGGGTTTACAGATACGCAGTATTTT. It encodes CASSLGLAGFTDTQYF. The rearrangement uses TRBV7-2 and TRBJ2-3; 9 bases map to TRBD2. V lost 3 bases, J lost 3 bases, and 7 bases stayed unmatched. CDR1 and CDR2 from the germline V gene are SGHTA and FQGNSA. The CDR3 is 16 residues long.

This clonotype was recorded many times. The chain combines TRBV5-1 with TRBJ2-7, with D possibly being TRBD1 or TRBD2 (6 bases each). Germline CDR1 SGHRS, CDR2 YFSETQ. This CDR3 is 13 amino acids long. The ends were cut back, 2 bases at V and 6 bases at J, with 12 bases in the middle. CDR3 region: CASSFLQGGEQYF. The CDR3 DNA reads TGCGCCAGCAGCTTTCTACAGGGAGGCGAGCAGTACTTC.

This clonotype was seen many times. DNA of the CDR3: TGTGCCAGCAGCTTGGATGGACTAGGGGCGGAAGATACGCAGTATTTT. This gives the protein CASSLDGLGAEDTQYF. This rearrangement joins TRBV5-6 to TRBJ2-3, with 7 bases lining up with TRBD2. J lost 5 bases, V lost 0 bases, and 9 bases had no gene match. Per the germline V gene, CDR1 is SGHDT and CDR2 is YYEEEE. The CDR3 length is 16 residues. Full variable domain (outside the CDR3, taken from reference TRBV5-6 and TRBJ2-3): DAGVTQSPTHLIKTRGQQVTLRCSPKSGHDTVSWYQQALGQGPQFIFQYYEEEERQRGNFPDRFSGHQFPNYSSELNVNALLLGDSALYLCASSLDGLGAEDTQYFGPGTRLTVL.

The chain has TRBV18 and TRBJ1-2, with 7 bases lining up with TRBD1. The trim removed 2 bases at V and 5 bases at J, leaving 8 bases unmatched. Looked up from germline, CDR1 is KGHSH and CDR2 is LQKENI. The CDR3 is 15 amino acids. The CDR3 sequence is CASSPYGGGAYGYTF. In DNA form, the CDR3 reads TGTGCCAGCTCACCATACGGAGGGGGCGCGTATGGCTACACCTTC.

Many counts were recorded for this clonotype. The V call is TRBV11-2, the J call TRBJ1-4; D unresolved. This CDR3 has 12 residues. V was cut by 5 bases and J by 4 bases, with 5 bases left in between. Germline-derived CDR1 and CDR2 are SGHAT and FQNNGV. Here the CDR3 reads CASSALNEKLFF. CDR3 DNA: TGTGCCAGCAGCGCACTTAATGAAAAACTGTTTTTT.

This clonotype was seen at least ten times. The J gene is TRBJ1-5, the V gene TRBV7-2; a possible D gene is TRBD1 (5 bases). Between the trimmed V and J ends, which lost 0 bases and 2 bases, there was a span of 11 bases. CDR3 length equals 16 residues. CDR1 SGHTA and CDR2 FQGNSA come from the germline V gene. The chain's CDR3 is CASSLAVGVGNQPQHF. The CDR3 coding sequence is TGTGCCAGCAGCTTAGCGGTGGGGGTCGGCAATCAGCCCCAGCATTTT.

This clonotype has ten or more counts. Here the CDR3 reads CASAFGTGGTGELFF. Written as DNA, the CDR3 is TGTGCCAGCGCTTTCGGGACAGGGGGAACCGGGGAGCTGTTTTTT. The gene calls are TRBV27 and TRBJ2-2; 11 bases fit TRBD1. Germline V CDR1 and CDR2: MNHEY, SMNVEV (reference sequence). The V gene end was trimmed by 8 bases and the J gene end by 5 bases; junction bases not matched to a gene: 7. CDR3 length: 15 residues.

This sequence joins TRBV28 and TRBJ2-2, with D perhaps being TRBD1 or TRBD2 (5 bases each). V gave up 3 bases and J gave up 3 bases, with 11 bases separating them. CDR1 is MDHEN, CDR2 SYDVKM, per germline. The CDR3 has 15 residues. The CDR3 reads CASSFDLGDTGELFF. The DNA for the CDR3 is TGTGCCAGCAGTTTTGATCTGGGGGACACCGGGGAGCTGTTTTTT.

This clonotype has at least ten counts. The gene calls are TRBV20-1 and TRBJ2-1, with TRBD1 matching 8 bases. The CDR3 extends over 14 amino acids. With V trimmed by 8 bases and J by 7 bases, 13 bases remained unmatched. The germline V gene encodes CDR1 DFQATT and CDR2 SNEGSKA (reference sequence). The CDR3 DNA sequence: TGCAGTCCTCATCCGGGACAGGAGAGGAATGAGCAGTTCTTC. Its translation: CSPHPGQERNEQFF.